This T cell receptor (beta chain) originates from a study of tumor-infiltrating lymphocytes in oesophageal squamous cell carcinoma listed by TCRdb under 2016. Library creation used PCR. Sequenced using an Illumina HiSeq 2000. TCRdb reprocessing: public reads trimmed at Q25 with fastp, clones called with MiXCR, in-frame beta chains kept. Here each entry gathers all rows of one CDR3 protein and keeps the most common genes and DNA. The sample data list approximately 12,000 distinct CDR3 sequences, and approximately 50% of these were observed just once. Approximately 13% of the sample rests with the top ten. A remark on this clonotype: The target of this receptor is not known. No much larger clone exists at a distance of one base, and base qualities are not known.

The CDR3 spans 12 residues, from the cysteine through the phenylalanine. Only CDR3 DNA remains: 36 bases, in frame from the first base. Trimming takes 3 bases from V and 1 base from J, and the germline ends sit 3 bases apart. CDR1 and CDR2 were assigned from the germline V gene (reference sequence) as LGHDT and YNNKEL. Sequenced material: normal esophageal tissue next to the tumor. The chain joins TRBV3-1 to TRBJ1-1, with no confident D gene call. The sequence came from a male donor with esophageal squamous cell carcinoma. This receptor carries the CDR3 CASSQGNTEAFF. The DNA is TGTGCCAGCAGCCAGGGGAACACTGAAGCTTTCTTT.